The clone carrying this T cell receptor (beta chain) was seen repeatedly, ten times or more. Its matching antigen is unknown. Time point here: newly diagnosed GD, antithyroid drugs for less than 3 months. PBMC RNA served as the TCR library source. American Thyroid Association guidelines were used to diagnose Graves' disease. The source of the sample is a study of regulatory T cells in long-lasting Graves disease. Whole-study findings and limits: Persistent disease exhibited a predilection for TRBV28, TRBJ1-2 and TRBJ2-5.

Investigators prepared the TCR beta libraries by applying iRepertoire HTBI primers and Arm-PCR of CDR3 regions. A single record per CDR3 protein comes from TCRdb applying MiXCR to the multiplex PCR reads. The table includes fewer than 650,000 distinct CDR3 sequences, roughly 15% detected once. There are 15 residues in the CDR3. Trimming pared 2 bases from V and 0 bases from J, leaving 9 bases between. Per the germline V gene, CDR1 is SGHKS and CDR2 is YYEKEE (reference sequence). Separately, the same data were catalogued under a study of T cells in Graves' hyperthyroidism and ophthalmopathy.

The starting material was peripheral blood mononuclear cells (PBMCs), obtained at new diagnosis, from a patient treated with antithyroid drugs. V is TRBV5-5 and J is TRBJ1-5, with D hard to call. The source is a young woman with Graves disease. The CDR3 region is CASSLGLYSNQPQHF. CDR3 sequence (DNA): TGTGCCAGCAGCTTAGGACTATATAGCAATCAGCCCCAGCATTTT.